This T cell receptor (beta chain) was observed in a study of blood T cell repertoires in COVID-19. Background on the study: Sites across the United States, Italy and Spain contributed samples from acute and convalescent COVID-19. Nucleic acid was either cDNA or gDNA, and it came from T cells, B-cell-depleted T cells, or PBMCs.

The germline V gene encodes CDR1 SSHAT and CDR2 FNYEAQ (reference sequence). The CDR3 has 15 amino acids. This clone has only a few counts. One end of the junction varies from germline; a read error may be responsible. Study processing details: Researchers report that nucleated cell counts were estimated from reference gene primer amplification. Some clones are missing from TCRdb's copy, which holds only in-frame ones; the method was immunoSEQ multiplex PCR. V and J calls plus clone size are reproduced from that table; the DNA served to infer D and trimming. The sample records 250,000 to 350,000 clones, about 89% being singletons.

The sequence was collected from a young man who had recovered from COVID-19. The chain combines TRBV7-7 with TRBJ2-7; 7 nucleotides align to TRBD1. The sample taken for sequencing was peripheral blood. In DNA form, the CDR3 reads TGTGCTAGCAGCTTTGGCCCGGGACAGAACTACGAGCAGTACTTC. This codes for CASSFGPGQNYEQYF.